The 24 T cell receptor beta chains in this list originate from one sample, sequenced in a study of cytomegalovirus exposure and HLA in healthy donors. The study ran its PCR with 60 Vbeta and 13 Jbeta primers. Measured with immunoSEQ multiplex PCR; TCRdb has only the in-frame clones, and not every one. The repertoire consists of some 150,000 clones, with around 80% occurring once and the leading ten covering approximately 6%. The sequenced sample was PBMCs. Receptor source: a young man in good health and CMV-seropositive.

The chain recombines TRBV19 with TRBJ1-2; D is possibly TRBD1 (6 bases). With 7 bases removed from V and 2 bases from J, the gap between germline ends came to 14 bases. Germline values: CDR1 LNHDA, CDR2 SQIVND (reference sequence). There are 14 residues in the CDR3. For the CDR3, the DNA is TGTGCCAGTATTTCGGACAGACTCAACTATGGCTACACCTTC. Translated: CASISDRLNYGYTF.

The V call is TRBV13, the J call TRBJ2-1; TRBD1 is a possible D gene (6 bases). Looked up from germline, CDR1 is PRHDT and CDR2 is FYEKMQ (reference sequence). The CDR3 spans 12 residues. Trimming removed 5 bases from V and 10 bases from J, with 12 bases in between. CDR3 in amino acids: CASSPQGWEQFF. CDR3 bases: TGTGCCAGCAGCCCACAGGGTTGGGAGCAGTTCTTC.

This chain joins TRBV10-3 and TRBJ2-5; 16 nucleotides line up with TRBD2. This CDR3 has 18 residues. After removal of 3 bases from V and 5 bases from J, the junction contained 9 bases not matched to a gene. The V gene's germline CDR1 is ENHRY and CDR2 SYGVKD. The CDR3 bases are TGTGCCATCAGTGAAATCGGGACTAGCGGGAGGGCGGGGGAGACCCAGTACTTC. It translates to CAISEIGTSGRAGETQYF.

This clone was counted only a few times. Different DNA sequences within this sample yield the same CDR3. The V gene is TRBV28, the J gene TRBJ2-5; D ambiguous. Germline assignment: CDR1 MDHEN and CDR2 SYDVKM. Trimming pared 5 bases from V and 1 base from J, leaving 2 bases between. The CDR3 extends over 11 amino acids. In DNA form, the CDR3 reads TGTGCCAGCAGTCTCCAAGAGACCCAGTACTTC. Protein sequence: CASSLQETQYF.

Note on this clone: Other nucleotide sequences from this sample produce the same CDR3. The chain has TRBV5-1 and TRBJ2-7; 11 bases are shared with TRBD2. The trim removed 0 bases at V and 2 bases at J, leaving 4 bases unmatched. Germline CDR1 SGHRS, CDR2 YFSETQ. This CDR3 has 16 residues. Here the CDR3 reads CASSLGGLAGTYEQYF. CDR3 bases: TGCGCCAGCAGCTTGGGAGGACTAGCGGGTACCTACGAGCAGTACTTC.

The chain joins TRBV27 to TRBJ2-1, with 11 positions matching TRBD2. CDR1 and CDR2 (germline): MNHEY, SMNVEV (reference sequence). The trim removed 2 bases at V and 2 bases at J, leaving 8 bases unmatched. The CDR3 is made up of 18 amino acids. In DNA, the CDR3 is TGTGCCAGCAGTTTAAGAACTAGCGGGAGTATGACCTACAATGAGCAGTTCTTC. Amino acid sequence: CASSLRTSGSMTYNEQFF.

The chain carries TRBV2 and TRBJ1-2, with D tentatively TRBD1 (5 bases). The CDR3 length is 13 residues. Germline V CDR1 and CDR2: SNHLY, FYNNEI. V lost 7 bases to trimming and J lost 1 base, with 10 bases between them. The chain's CDR3 is CASTLTVNYGYTF. CDR3 DNA: TGTGCCAGCACCCTGACAGTTAACTATGGCTACACCTTC.

This rearrangement joins TRBV28 to TRBJ2-7, with TRBD2 matching over 7 bases. Germline V gene sequence: CDR1 MDHEN, CDR2 SYDVKM. The V and J ends lost 8 bases and 7 bases, in that order; junction bases with no gene match: 8. The CDR3 is 12 amino acids. The CDR3 nucleotides are TGTGCCAGCCTCGGCGGGGGAGGGGAGCAGTACTTC. This sequence encodes CASLGGGGEQYF.

J is TRBJ1-5 and V is TRBV27; D is perhaps TRBD1 (5 bases). Germline values: CDR1 MNHEY, CDR2 SMNVEV (reference sequence). The CDR3 extends over 15 amino acids. V was trimmed by 6 bases and J by 0 bases, leaving 12 bases between them. This CDR3 reads CASSSRVTSNQPQHF. The CDR3 region has the DNA TGTGCCAGCAGCAGCAGGGTAACTAGCAATCAGCCCCAGCATTTT.

This clone occurred once. The chain combines TRBV10-1 with TRBJ2-7; the D gene is possibly TRBD1 (6 bases). CDR1 is WNHNN and CDR2 is SYGVQD in the germline V gene (reference sequence). Trimming left V 4 bases short and J 2 bases short, with 9 bases between. The CDR3 is 13 residues long. CDR3 in amino acids: CASSVDRTYEQYF. The CDR3 DNA sequence: TGCGCCAGCAGTGTCGACAGGACCTACGAGCAGTACTTC.

This sequence joins TRBV7-2 and TRBJ2-7; D is ambiguous. The CDR3 loop spans 12 amino acids. Trimming shortened V by 5 bases and J by 5 bases, and 10 bases separated the two germline ends. CDR1 and CDR2 (germline): SGHTA, FQGNSA. CDR3 DNA: TGTGCCAGCAGCCCCACAGCCCACGAGCAGTACTTC. Its translation is CASSPTAHEQYF.

The V call is TRBV29-1, the J call TRBJ2-5; 7 bases fit TRBD1. Losses at the gene ends were 4 bases for V and 0 bases for J; bases not matched to a gene: 5. The length of the CDR3 is 14 residues. Germline V gives CDR1 SQVTM, CDR2 ANQGSEA. CDR3 residues: CSVGGQPYQETQYF. DNA of the CDR3: TGCAGCGTTGGGGGACAGCCGTACCAAGAGACCCAGTACTTC.

J is TRBJ2-6 and V is TRBV19; the D gene is possibly TRBD1 (7 bases). CDR1 is LNHDA, CDR2 SQIVND, per germline (reference sequence). V lost 4 bases and J lost 2, with 15 bases in between. The CDR3 runs to 17 residues. The CDR3 DNA follows: TGTGCCAGTAGTAACAGACAGGGAGGCACTGGGGCCAACGTCCTGACTTTC. Amino acid sequence: CASSNRQGGTGANVLTF.

V and J are TRBV29-1 and TRBJ2-2, with 7 bases lining up with TRBD2. CDR1 and CDR2 from the germline V gene are SQVTM and ANQGSEA. This CDR3 contains 13 residues. Unmatched junction bases numbered 6, after V lost 7 bases and J lost 4 bases. The CDR3 loop is CSAWTRGTGELFF. In nucleotides, the CDR3 is TGCAGCGCCTGGACTAGGGGCACCGGGGAGCTGTTTTTT.

The rearrangement links TRBV6-5 to TRBJ2-1, with no clear D. Germline V CDR1 and CDR2: MNHEY, SVGAGI. The CDR3 runs to 11 residues. V lost 2 bases and J 10 bases, leaving 6 bases between the germline ends. CDR3 DNA: TGTGCCAGCAGTTACGGCTCCGAGCAGTTCTTC. Translation gives CASSYGSEQFF.

The chain is built from TRBV5-6 and TRBJ2-1; perhaps TRBD2 as D (5 bases). Germline values: CDR1 SGHDT, CDR2 YYEEEE. This CDR3 is 14 amino acids long. Between the trimmed V and J ends, which lost 4 bases and 7 bases, there was a span of 15 bases. CDR3 protein: CASSADRRGNEQFF. The CDR3 DNA reads as TGTGCCAGCAGCGCGGACCGAAGAGGGAATGAGCAGTTCTTC. The whole variable domain, remainder taken from reference TRBV5-6 and TRBJ2-1, is DAGVTQSPTHLIKTRGQQVTLRCSPKSGHDTVSWYQQALGQGPQFIFQYYEEEERQRGNFPDRFSGHQFPNYSSELNVNALLLGDSALYLCASSADRRGNEQFFGPGTRLTVL.

This clone has just one count. The chain recombines TRBV6-5 with TRBJ1-2; 10 positions match TRBD1. Germline V lookup: CDR1 MNHEY, CDR2 SVGAGI. V lost 7 bases, J lost 5 bases, and 10 bases stayed unmatched. The CDR3 runs 15 residues. The CDR3 loop is CASTLRQGAQYGYTF. The CDR3 DNA sequence: TGTGCCAGCACCCTGAGACAGGGGGCCCAGTATGGCTACACCTTC.

The count of this clone is one. CDR3 in amino acids: CASSLSPGTDTQYF. DNA for the CDR3: TGTGCCAGCAGCCTTTCCCCAGGGACAGATACGCAGTATTTT. The rearrangement uses TRBV9 and TRBJ2-3; TRBD1 is a possible D gene (5 bases). The CDR3 extends over 14 amino acids. Trimming removed 4 bases at V and 3 bases at J, with 12 bases between. Germline V gene sequence: CDR1 SGDLS, CDR2 YYNGEE.

V gene TRBV10-3 combines with J gene TRBJ2-2, with 7 bases identical to TRBD2. The germline gives CDR1 ENHRY, CDR2 SYGVKD. The V gene end was trimmed by 6 bases and the J gene end by 5 bases; junction bases not matched to a gene: 9. CDR3 size: 15 residues. The CDR3 loop reads CAIRGWGRETGELFF. In DNA form, the CDR3 reads TGTGCCATCAGGGGCTGGGGGAGGGAAACCGGGGAGCTGTTTTTT.

This chain joins TRBV18 and TRBJ2-1, with TRBD2 as a possible D gene (5 bases). V gave up 3 bases and J gave up 10 bases, with 7 bases separating them. Germline V gives CDR1 KGHSH, CDR2 LQKENI. This CDR3 comprises 11 residues. The CDR3 spells CASSPGREQFF. Here the CDR3 DNA reads TGTGCCAGCTCACCTGGGAGAGAGCAGTTCTTC. The entire variable domain, with the rest obtained from reference TRBV18 and TRBJ2-1, is as follows: NAGVMQNPRHLVRRRGQEARLRCSPMKGHSHVYWYRQLPEEGLKFMVYLQKENIIDESGMPKERFSAEFPKEGPSILRIQQVVRGDSAAYFCASSPGREQFFGPGTRLTVL.

This clone was detected only once. V is TRBV4-1 and J is TRBJ2-5; no definite D call. The CDR3 extends over 11 amino acids. The germline V and J ends were trimmed by 6 bases and 5 bases, with 7 bases remaining between them. Germline CDR1 MGHRA, CDR2 YSYEKL. This CDR3 reads CASRSQETQYF. CDR3 sequence (DNA): TGCGCCAGCAGATCACAGGAGACCCAGTACTTC.

This chain connects TRBV2 to TRBJ2-2; perhaps TRBD2 as D (5 bases). Trimming left V 4 bases short and J 1 base short, with 10 bases between. This CDR3 has 15 amino acids. CDR1 SNHLY and CDR2 FYNNEI come from the germline V gene. The CDR3 bases are TGTGCCAGCAGTGGGGGAGTTCGGAACACCGGGGAGCTGTTTTTT. The encoded protein is CASSGGVRNTGELFF.

The chain combines TRBV20-1 with TRBJ2-1, with TRBD2 matching over 10 bases. Germline V gives CDR1 DFQATT, CDR2 SNEGSKA (reference sequence). The CDR3 covers 11 residues. Germline trimming cut 5 bases from V and 12 bases from J; bases unmatched to any gene: 4. CDR3 region: CSASLAGRQFF. CDR3 bases: TGCAGTGCTTCACTAGCGGGACGGCAGTTCTTC.

The chain recombines TRBV5-6 with TRBJ1-5, with D uncertain. The CDR3 spans 14 residues. Germline assignment: CDR1 SGHDT and CDR2 YYEEEE. Trimming cost V 4 bases and J 2 bases, with 10 bases left between them. CDR3 protein: CASSPGGGNQPQHF. The CDR3 DNA is TGTGCCAGCAGCCCGGGTGGAGGCAATCAGCCCCAGCATTTT.